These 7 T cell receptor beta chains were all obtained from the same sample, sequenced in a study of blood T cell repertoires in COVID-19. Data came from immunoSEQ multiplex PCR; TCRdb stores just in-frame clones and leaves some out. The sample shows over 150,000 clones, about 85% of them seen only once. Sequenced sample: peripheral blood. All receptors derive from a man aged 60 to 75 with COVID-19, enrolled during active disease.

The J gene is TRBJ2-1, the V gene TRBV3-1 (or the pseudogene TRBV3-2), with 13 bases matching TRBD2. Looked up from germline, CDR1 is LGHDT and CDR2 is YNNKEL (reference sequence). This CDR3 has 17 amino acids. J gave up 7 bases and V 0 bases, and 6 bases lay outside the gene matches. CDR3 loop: CASSQESRTSGRNEQFF. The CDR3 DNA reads TGTGCCAGCAGCCAAGAGTCGCGGACTAGCGGGAGAAATGAGCAGTTCTTC.

DNA of the CDR3: TGTGCCAGCAATAACGGGGGTTTCTACAATGAGCAGTTCTTC. It yields the protein CASNNGGFYNEQFF. The chain recombines TRBV6-4 with TRBJ2-1; possible D gene TRBD2, 6 bases. Germline CDR1 is MRHNA and CDR2 is SNTAGT. CDR3 length: 14 residues. Trimming took 7 bases from V and 3 from J, leaving 13 bases between them.

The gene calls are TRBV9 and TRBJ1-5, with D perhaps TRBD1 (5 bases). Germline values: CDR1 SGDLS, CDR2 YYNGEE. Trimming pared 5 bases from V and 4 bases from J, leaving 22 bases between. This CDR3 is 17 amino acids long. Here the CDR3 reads CASSWGGGPKVNQPQHF. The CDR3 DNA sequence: TGTGCCAGCAGTTGGGGGGGTGGACCTAAAGTAAATCAGCCCCAGCATTTT.

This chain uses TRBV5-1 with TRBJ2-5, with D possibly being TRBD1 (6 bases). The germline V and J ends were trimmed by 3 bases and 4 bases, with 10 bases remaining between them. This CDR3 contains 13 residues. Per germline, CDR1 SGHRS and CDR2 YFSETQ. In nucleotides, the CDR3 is TGCGCCAGCAGCTCCGGGACAATAGAGACCCAGTACTTC. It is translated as CASSSGTIETQYF.

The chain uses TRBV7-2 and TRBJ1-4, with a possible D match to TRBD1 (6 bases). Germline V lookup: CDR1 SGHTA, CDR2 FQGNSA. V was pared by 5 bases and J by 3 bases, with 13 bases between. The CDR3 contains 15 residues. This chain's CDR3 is CASSANRAANEKLFF. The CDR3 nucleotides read TGTGCCAGCAGCGCTAACAGGGCTGCTAATGAAAAACTGTTTTTT.

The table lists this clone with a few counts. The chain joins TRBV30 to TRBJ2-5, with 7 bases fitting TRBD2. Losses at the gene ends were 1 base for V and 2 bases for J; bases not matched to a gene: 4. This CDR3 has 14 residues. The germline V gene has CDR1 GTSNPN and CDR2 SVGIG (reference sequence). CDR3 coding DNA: TGTGCCTGGAGTGACCTAGCGGTTCAAGAGACCCAGTACTTC. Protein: CAWSDLAVQETQYF.

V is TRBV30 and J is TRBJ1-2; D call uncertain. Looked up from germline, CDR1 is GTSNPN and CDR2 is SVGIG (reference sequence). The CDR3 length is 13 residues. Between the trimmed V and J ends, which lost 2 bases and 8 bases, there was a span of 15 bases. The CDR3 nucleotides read TGTGCCTGGAGTTCATTTGGAGGGAACGGCTACACCTTC. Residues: CAWSSFGGNGYTF.